This T cell receptor beta chain was recovered during a study of blood T cell repertoires in COVID-19 (dated by TCRdb to 2019 to 2021). Broadly, across the study: Samples covering the acute and convalescent phases of COVID-19 were provided by collaborators in the United States, Italy and Spain. The material from the prospective study consisted of cDNA or gDNA derived from T cells, B-cell-depleted T cells, or PBMCs. Subjects who had been exposed to COVID-19, were actively infected with it, or had recovered from it provided the deeply sampled blood TCRbeta repertoires that made up the dataset. The repertoires were released in a freely available public database meant as a resource for research on the immune response to SARS-CoV-2. Samples were obtained from the ongoing ImmuneRACE study (first 160 participants) and from 1,254 subjects provided by 6 global collaborators. Nearly every sample came with metadata listing a de-identified subject ID, COVID-19 status, age in years and sex. HLA class I and class II types, where available, came from metadata supplied by the sample provider rather than from assay-based typing.

The sample holds one count of this clone. Its antigen has not been determined. Base qualities are not recorded, but no much larger clone differs from it by a single base. From a lookup of the germline V gene, CDR1 and CDR2 are SGHAT and FQNNGV. Including the terminal cysteine and phenylalanine, the CDR3 comprises 13 residues. The read is trimmed to its CDR3 DNA, 39 bases read in frame from base 1. V was cut back by 2 bases and J by 9 bases, leaving a gap of 13 bases between them. In the prospective study, participants were roughly 18 to 100 years old, resided in fewer than 25 geographic areas of the United States, and were enrolled through a virtual design. Cohort assignment in the prospective study relied on participant-reported clinical history from a screening survey and a study questionnaire. For ImmuneRACE Cohort 3, a participant was defined as recovered based on two consecutive negative NP/OP PCR tests, clearance by a healthcare professional, or resolution of symptoms. Each participant in the prospective study had whole blood, serum and a nasopharyngeal or oropharyngeal swab collected by mobile phlebotomists. Participants in the prospective study had the option to provide additional blood draws and questionnaires over an approximately two-month period. Blood samples from the prospective study were shipped frozen or at room temperature prior to DNA extraction.

Findings and caveats that apply to the study as a whole: The quantity of clinical and demographic metadata differed by source and by participant and was supplied without curation.

The immunoSEQ Assay, a bias-controlled multiplex PCR, was used to amplify TCRbeta CDR3 regions from genomic DNA. In the source study's methods: The number of nucleated cells in each sample was estimated from the amplification of reference gene primers within the assay. To quantify the absolute abundance of each unique TCRbeta CDR3 rearrangement, sequence reads were collapsed and filtered. Productive Simpson clonality was computed per sample as the square root of Simpson's diversity index over productive rearrangements. Entries here come from immuneACCESS through TCRdb and include only in-frame sequences with V and J called. Some clones fail to appear in such tables; in the studies checked, an unresolved V gene covers under half of the shortfall, and the cause of the remainder is unknown. The D gene and trimming were derived from the DNA, and the V and J assignments and clone size from that table. Within this sample are around 360,000 clones, with about 88% of them counted one time only. Of the sample, almost 3% is held by the ten largest clones.

Sequenced sample: PBMCs or T cells enriched from blood (not recorded which). The receptor's source is a woman in her 30s who had recovered from COVID-19. The chain was built from TRBV11-2 and TRBJ2-5; a tentative D match to TRBD2 spans 6 bases. The CDR3 protein sequence reads: CASSLWREAAQYF. The DNA sequence reads TGTGCCAGCAGCTTATGGCGGGAAGCGGCCCAGTACTTC.